This T cell receptor (beta chain) was profiled in a study of T cell responses to AZD1222 COVID-19 vaccine. CDR1 SGHRS and CDR2 YFSETQ come from the germline V gene. Trimming took 4 bases from V and 5 from J, leaving 15 bases between them. The CDR3 is made up of 14 amino acids. Assay: immunoSEQ multiplex PCR; the TCRdb copy retains only in-frame clones and omits some. Among 150,000 or so clones listed, less than 90% were seen once. This TCR derives from an adult who had recovered from COVID-19. The chain uses TRBV5-1 and TRBJ2-5; tentative D call: TRBD1 (7 bases). The source material was peripheral blood, sampled after recovery from COVID-19. The CDR3 DNA reads as TGCGCCAGCAGCGCGGGACAGTCCAGCGAGACCCAGTACTTC. It encodes CASSAGQSSETQYF. The variable domain in full, with the rest retrieved from reference TRBV5-1 and TRBJ2-5, is KAGVTQTPRYLIKTRGQQVTLSCSPISGHRSVSWYQQTPGQGLQFLFEYFSETQRNKGNFPGRFSGRQFSNSRSEMNVSTLELGDSALYLCASSAGQSSETQYFGPGTRLLVL.